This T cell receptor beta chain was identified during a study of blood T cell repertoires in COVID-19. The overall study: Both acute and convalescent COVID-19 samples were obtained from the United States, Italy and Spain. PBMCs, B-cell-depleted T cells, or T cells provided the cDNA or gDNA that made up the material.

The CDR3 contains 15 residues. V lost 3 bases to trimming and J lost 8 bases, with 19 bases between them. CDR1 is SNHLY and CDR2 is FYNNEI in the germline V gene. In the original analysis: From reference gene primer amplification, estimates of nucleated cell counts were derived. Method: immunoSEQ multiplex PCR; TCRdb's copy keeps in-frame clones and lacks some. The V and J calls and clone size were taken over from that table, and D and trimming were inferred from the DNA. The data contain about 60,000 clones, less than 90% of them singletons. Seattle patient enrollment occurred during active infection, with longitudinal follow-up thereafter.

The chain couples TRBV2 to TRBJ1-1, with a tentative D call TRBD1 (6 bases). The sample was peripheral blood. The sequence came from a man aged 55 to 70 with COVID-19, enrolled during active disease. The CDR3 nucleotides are TGTGCCAGCAGTGACTCCGGGACACCTATAGCCGAAGCTTTCTTT. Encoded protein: CASSDSGTPIAEAFF. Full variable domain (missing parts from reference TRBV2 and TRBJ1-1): EPEVTQTPSHQVTQMGQEVILRCVPISNHLYFYWYRQILGQKVEFLVSFYNNEISEKSEIFDDQFSVERPDGSNFTLKIRSTKLEDSAMYFCASSDSGTPIAEAFFGQGTRLTVV.